Shown below are 20 T cell receptor beta chains from a single sample sequenced in a study of shared clonotypes between healthy human individuals. Using immunoSEQ multiplex PCR, the repertoire was profiled, and TCRdb retains in-frame clones only, with some absent. The top ten clones hold 8% to 13% of a sample with about 360,000 clones, roughly 80% of them seen once. The sample consisted of memory CD4+ T cells sorted from blood. Subset in this sample: CD45RA-negative fraction. These receptors were collected from a man aged 25 to 40 in good health.

The V and J genes are TRBV27 and TRBJ2-7; D is unclear. The germline CDR1 and CDR2 sequences are MNHEY and SMNVEV (reference sequence). The CDR3 runs to 14 residues. V was trimmed by 4 bases and J by 2 bases, leaving 12 bases between them. CDR3 loop: CASSSPIRPYEQYF. CDR3 DNA: TGTGCCAGCAGTTCCCCAATTCGTCCCTACGAGCAGTACTTC.

This rearrangement joins TRBV6-1 to TRBJ2-7; 8 positions agree with TRBD2. Germline V gene lookup returns CDR1 MNHNS and CDR2 SASEGT. The CDR3 contains 14 residues. V was clipped by 5 bases and J by 0 bases; unmatched bases: 3. The CDR3 coding sequence is TGTGCCAGCAGTTTGAGCGGGAGCTCCTACGAGCAGTACTTC. The encoded protein is CASSLSGSSYEQYF.

This rearrangement joins TRBV7-9 to TRBJ2-3, with 8 nucleotides matching TRBD2. Per the germline V gene, CDR1 is SEHNR and CDR2 is FQNEAQ (reference sequence). J gave up 4 bases and V 5 bases, and 5 bases lay outside the gene matches. There are 14 residues in the CDR3. For the CDR3, the DNA is TGTGCCAGCAGCCAGGGACTAGGAGCAGATACGCAGTATTTT. Its translation: CASSQGLGADTQYF. The full variable domain, its missing parts supplied by reference TRBV7-9 and TRBJ2-3, is DTGVSQNPRHKITKRGQNVTFRCDPISEHNRLYWYRQTLGQGPEFLTYFQNEAQLEKSRLLSDRFSAERPKGSFSTLEIQRTEQGDSAMYLCASSQGLGADTQYFGPGTRLTVL.

The chain uses TRBV9 and TRBJ1-4; 11 bases fit TRBD1. CDR3 length: 17 residues. Germline V gene data show CDR1 as SGDLS and CDR2 as YYNGEE. V lost 3 bases to trimming and J lost 1 base; unmatched junction nucleotides: 5. In DNA form, the CDR3 reads TGTGCCAGCAGCGGAGGACAGGGGGCTCAAACTAATGAAAAACTGTTTTTT. Protein sequence: CASSGGQGAQTNEKLFF.

The CDR3 coding sequence is TGTGCCAGCAGCTCCGGGACTAGTCGCTTCGGGGAGCTGTTTTTT. Residues: CASSSGTSRFGELFF. V gene TRBV7-9 combines with J gene TRBJ2-2; 8 bases are shared with TRBD2. The V gene's germline CDR1 is SEHNR and CDR2 FQNEAQ (reference sequence). With V trimmed by 4 bases and J by 7 bases, 8 bases remained unmatched. CDR3 length: 15 residues.

The chain uses TRBV7-9 and TRBJ2-6; maybe TRBD1 (6 bases). Trimming cost V 4 bases and J 0 bases, with 13 bases left between them. The CDR3 covers 17 residues. CDR1 is SEHNR, CDR2 FQNEAQ, per germline (reference sequence). The CDR3 loop is CASSSSGAVSGANVLTF. CDR3 coding DNA: TGTGCCAGCAGCTCCTCAGGGGCTGTCTCTGGGGCCAACGTCCTGACTTTC.

The rearrangement uses TRBV10-1 and TRBJ2-4; D is perhaps TRBD1 (7 bases). V lost 2 bases and J 2 bases, leaving 13 bases between the germline ends. From germline, CDR1 is WNHNN and CDR2 SYGVQD (reference sequence). The CDR3 is made up of 16 amino acids. This chain's CDR3 is CASSEGRTGTKNIQYF. The CDR3 DNA follows: TGCGCCAGCAGTGAGGGGAGGACAGGCACCAAAAACATTCAGTACTTC.

The chain couples TRBV18 to TRBJ2-7; maybe TRBD2 (6 bases). The germline gives CDR1 KGHSH, CDR2 LQKENI. V gave up 3 bases and J gave up 6 bases, with 15 bases separating them. The CDR3 sequence is 14 residues long. CDR3 coding DNA: TGTGCCAGCTCACCTATCCGGGGAGGACTCGAGCAGTACTTC. Translated, it gives CASSPIRGGLEQYF. The full variable domain, with the rest looked up from reference TRBV18 and TRBJ2-7, is NAGVMQNPRHLVRRRGQEARLRCSPMKGHSHVYWYRQLPEEGLKFMVYLQKENIIDESGMPKERFSAEFPKEGPSILRIQQVVRGDSAAYFCASSPIRGGLEQYFGPGTRLTVT.

This clone was seen more than once but under ten times. The V call is TRBV7-2, the J call TRBJ2-1; 7 bases are a match to TRBD2. Germline loops: CDR1 SGHTA, CDR2 FQGNSA. This CDR3 has 16 residues. V lost 3 bases to trimming and J lost 0 bases; unmatched junction nucleotides: 5. CDR3: CASSFAGRSSYNEQFF. CDR3 DNA: TGTGCCAGCAGCTTCGCCGGGAGGAGCTCCTACAATGAGCAGTTCTTC.

This clone has just one count. This chain connects TRBV5-6 to TRBJ1-5, with D perhaps TRBD1 (5 bases). V shed 1 base and J shed 3 bases, with 11 bases lying between them. CDR3 length: 15 residues. Germline loops: CDR1 SGHDT, CDR2 YYEEEE. CDR3 DNA: TGTGCCAGCAGCTTGTTTCCAGGGAACAATCAGCCCCAGCATTTT. This gives the protein CASSLFPGNNQPQHF.

J is TRBJ2-3 and V is TRBV9; D may be TRBD1 or TRBD2 (5 bases each). The CDR3 has 18 residues. Trimming stripped 3 bases from V and 5 bases from J, with 25 bases between. The germline CDR1 and CDR2 sequences are SGDLS and YYNGEE. The CDR3 loop is CASSALPGMGPLEDTQYF. The CDR3 nucleotides are TGTGCCAGCAGCGCGCTCCCCGGGATGGGGCCTCTTGAAGATACGCAGTATTTT.

The chain recombines TRBV2 with TRBJ2-4; 9 bases agree with TRBD2. Germline assignment: CDR1 SNHLY and CDR2 FYNNEI. J gave up 8 bases and V 1 base, and 6 bases lay outside the gene matches. This CDR3 contains 15 residues. CDR3 region: CASSEGGGRVYIQYF. For the CDR3, the DNA is TGTGCCAGCAGTGAAGGGGGCGGGAGGGTTTACATTCAGTACTTC.

The chain links TRBV7-9 to TRBJ2-6; unclear D gene. In germline, CDR1 is SEHNR, CDR2 FQNEAQ (reference sequence). CDR3 length: 13 amino acids. Trimming removed 7 bases at V and 4 bases at J, with 8 bases between. Here the CDR3 reads CASTRPGANVLTF. CDR3 DNA: TGTGCCAGCACTAGGCCCGGGGCCAACGTCCTGACTTTC.

The chain uses TRBV5-6 and TRBJ1-4, with TRBD1 matching 9 bases. Germline CDR1 and CDR2: SGHDT and YYEEEE. The CDR3 spans 15 residues. The trim removed 4 bases at V and 4 bases at J, leaving 5 bases unmatched. CDR3 sequence reads: CASSHTGGFNEKLFF. The CDR3 DNA reads TGTGCCAGCAGCCACACAGGGGGCTTTAATGAAAAACTGTTTTTT.

A word on this clone: A much more abundant neighbour one base away suggests this may be a read error. The chain couples TRBV11-2 to TRBJ2-1; no firm D call. The CDR3 has 11 residues. The germline V gene has CDR1 SGHAT and CDR2 FQNNGV. Trimming stripped 4 bases from V and 5 bases from J, with 3 bases between. This CDR3 is CASSYNNEQFF. Written as DNA, the CDR3 is TGTGCCAGCAGCTACAACAATGAGCAGTTCTTC.

This chain links TRBV10-3 with TRBJ1-4; D not resolved. Germline-derived CDR1 and CDR2 are ENHRY and SYGVKD. The CDR3 is made up of 13 amino acids. V lost 6 bases, J lost 7 bases, and 12 bases lay in between. CDR3 DNA: TGTGCCATCAGAGGCCGTTCCAGTGAAAAACTGTTTTTT. Amino acid sequence: CAIRGRSSEKLFF.

The chain links TRBV7-9 to TRBJ2-7; 9 bases are shared with TRBD1. J gave up 4 bases and V 5 bases, and 6 bases lay outside the gene matches. Germline lookup yields CDR1 SEHNR and CDR2 FQNEAQ (reference sequence). The CDR3 spans 14 residues. The CDR3 reads CASSKRQGGYEQYF. CDR3 DNA sequence: TGTGCCAGCAGCAAAAGACAGGGGGGGTACGAGCAGTACTTC.

V gene TRBV27 combines with J gene TRBJ2-7; D unresolved. Germline CDR1 and CDR2: MNHEY and SMNVEV (reference sequence). Between the trimmed V and J ends, which lost 5 bases and 3 bases, there was a span of 20 bases. The CDR3 has 16 amino acids. The CDR3 is CASSNHVSYGNYEQYF. The CDR3 DNA follows: TGTGCCAGCAGTAATCACGTATCGTACGGAAACTACGAGCAGTACTTC.

The rearrangement uses TRBV20-1 and TRBJ1-2, with D tentatively TRBD1 (5 bases). Germline V gene data show CDR1 as DFQATT and CDR2 as SNEGSKA (reference sequence). There are 11 residues in the CDR3. V dropped 4 bases and J dropped 5 bases, with 8 bases sitting between them. The DNA of the CDR3 is TGCAGTGCTAAACGACAGTATGGCTACACCTTC. It specifies CSAKRQYGYTF.

This chain uses TRBV7-2 with TRBJ2-2; no definite D call. Germline V gene lookup returns CDR1 SGHTA and CDR2 FQGNSA. Trimming cost V 5 bases and J 7 bases, with 14 bases left between them. This CDR3 is 14 amino acids long. The CDR3 reads CASSLYDLGGELFF. CDR3 DNA: TGTGCCAGCAGCCTTTATGACCTTGGCGGGGAGCTGTTTTTT. The full variable domain, in which reference TRBV7-2 and TRBJ2-2 provide the parts outside the CDR3, is GAGVSQSPSNKVTEKGKDVELRCDPISGHTALYWYRQSLGQGLEFLIYFQGNSAPDKSGLPSDRFSAERTGGSVSTLTIQRTQQEDSAVYLCASSLYDLGGELFFGEGSRLTVL.